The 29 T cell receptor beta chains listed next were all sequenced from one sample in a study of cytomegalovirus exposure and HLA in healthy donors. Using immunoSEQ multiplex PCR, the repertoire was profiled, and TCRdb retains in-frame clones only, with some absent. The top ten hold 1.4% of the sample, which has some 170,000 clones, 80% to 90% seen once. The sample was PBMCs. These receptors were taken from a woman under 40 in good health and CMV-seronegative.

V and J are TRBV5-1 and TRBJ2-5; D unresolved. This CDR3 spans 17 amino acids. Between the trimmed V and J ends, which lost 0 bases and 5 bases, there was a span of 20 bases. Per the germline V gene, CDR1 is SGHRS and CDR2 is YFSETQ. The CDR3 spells CASSLVSAVHLSETQYF. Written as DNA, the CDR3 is TGCGCCAGCAGCTTGGTTAGTGCTGTGCATTTATCCGAGACCCAGTACTTC.

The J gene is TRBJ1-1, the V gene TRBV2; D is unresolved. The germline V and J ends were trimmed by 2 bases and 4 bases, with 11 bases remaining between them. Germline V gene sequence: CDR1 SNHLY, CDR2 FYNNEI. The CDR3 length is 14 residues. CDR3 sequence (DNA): TGTGCCAGCAGTGAACGAACGGGATCCACTGAAGCTTTCTTT. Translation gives CASSERTGSTEAFF. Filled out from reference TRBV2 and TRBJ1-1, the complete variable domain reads EPEVTQTPSHQVTQMGQEVILRCVPISNHLYFYWYRQILGQKVEFLVSFYNNEISEKSEIFDDQFSVERPDGSNFTLKIRSTKLEDSAMYFCASSERTGSTEAFFGQGTRLTVV.

This chain's CDR3 is CAISEWPSSEQYF. CDR3 coding DNA: TGTGCCATCAGTGAGTGGCCTAGCAGCGAGCAGTACTTC. The V gene is TRBV10-3, the J gene TRBJ2-7; TRBD2 is a possible D gene (5 bases). V shed 1 base and J shed 6 bases, with 10 bases lying between them. This CDR3 spans 13 amino acids. Germline values: CDR1 ENHRY, CDR2 SYGVKD.

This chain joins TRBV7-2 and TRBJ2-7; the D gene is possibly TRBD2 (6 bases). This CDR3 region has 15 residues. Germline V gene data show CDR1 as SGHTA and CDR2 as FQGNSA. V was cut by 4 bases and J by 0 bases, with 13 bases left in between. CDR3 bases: TGTGCCAGCAGCTGGCCCCGGGGGAGCTCCTACGAGCAGTACTTC. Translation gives CASSWPRGSSYEQYF.

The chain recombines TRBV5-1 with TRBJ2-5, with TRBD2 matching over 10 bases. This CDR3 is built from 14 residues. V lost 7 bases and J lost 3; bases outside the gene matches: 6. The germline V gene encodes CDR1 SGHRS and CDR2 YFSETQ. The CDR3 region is CASPLAGGKETQYF. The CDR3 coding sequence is TGCGCCAGCCCCTTAGCGGGGGGAAAAGAGACCCAGTACTTC. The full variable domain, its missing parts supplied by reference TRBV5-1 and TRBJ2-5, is KAGVTQTPRYLIKTRGQQVTLSCSPISGHRSVSWYQQTPGQGLQFLFEYFSETQRNKGNFPGRFSGRQFSNSRSEMNVSTLELGDSALYLCASPLAGGKETQYFGPGTRLLVL.

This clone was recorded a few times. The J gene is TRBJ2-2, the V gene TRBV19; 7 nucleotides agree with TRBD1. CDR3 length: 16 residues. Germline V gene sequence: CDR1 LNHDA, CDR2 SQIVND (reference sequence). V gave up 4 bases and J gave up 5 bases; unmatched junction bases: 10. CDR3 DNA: TGTGCCAGTAGTACCAGGCGACAGGGATATACCGGGGAGCTGTTTTTT. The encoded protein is CASSTRRQGYTGELFF.

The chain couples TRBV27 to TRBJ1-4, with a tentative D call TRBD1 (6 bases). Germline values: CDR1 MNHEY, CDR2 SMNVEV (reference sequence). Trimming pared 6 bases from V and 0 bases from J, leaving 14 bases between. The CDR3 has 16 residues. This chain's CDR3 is CASRRNRETTNEKLFF. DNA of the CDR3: TGTGCCAGCAGACGCAACAGGGAGACAACTAATGAAAAACTGTTTTTT. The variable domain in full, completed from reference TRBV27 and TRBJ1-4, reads EAQVTQNPRYLITVTGKKLTVTCSQNMNHEYMSWYRQDPGLGLRQIYYSMNVEVTDKGDVPEGYKVSRKEKRNFPLILESPSPNQTSLYFCASRRNRETTNEKLFFGSGTQLSVL.

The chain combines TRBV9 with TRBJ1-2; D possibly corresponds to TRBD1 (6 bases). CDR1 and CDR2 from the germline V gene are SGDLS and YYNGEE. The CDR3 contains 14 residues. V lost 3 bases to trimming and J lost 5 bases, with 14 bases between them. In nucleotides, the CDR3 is TGTGCCAGCAGCGCAGGGACAACCCCTTATGGCTACACCTTC. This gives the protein CASSAGTTPYGYTF.

CDR3 nucleotides: TGCGCCAGCAGCCAAGATATTAGTCCGGGGGTCGAGCAGTACTTC. Translation: CASSQDISPGVEQYF. V gene TRBV4-1 combines with J gene TRBJ2-7, with a tentative D call TRBD2 (6 bases). The CDR3 is made up of 15 amino acids. Germline V gene sequence: CDR1 MGHRA, CDR2 YSYEKL. Trimming stripped 0 bases from V and 6 bases from J, with 15 bases between.

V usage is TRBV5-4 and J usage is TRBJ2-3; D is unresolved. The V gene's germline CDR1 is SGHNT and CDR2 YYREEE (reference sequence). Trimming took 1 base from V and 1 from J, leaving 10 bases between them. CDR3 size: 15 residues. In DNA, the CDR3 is TGTGCCAGCAGCTTGCCCACTCGAGGCACAGATACGCAGTATTTT. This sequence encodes CASSLPTRGTDTQYF.

The CDR3 here is CASSRGGGQDNQPQHF. CDR3 nucleotides: TGTGCCAGCAGCCGAGGCGGGGGACAGGACAACCAGCCCCAGCATTTT. The chain recombines TRBV7-9 with TRBJ1-5; 8 nucleotides agree with TRBD1. The trim removed 5 bases at V and 7 bases at J, leaving 13 bases unmatched. CDR3 length: 16 amino acids. Germline assignment: CDR1 SEHNR and CDR2 FQNEAQ (reference sequence).

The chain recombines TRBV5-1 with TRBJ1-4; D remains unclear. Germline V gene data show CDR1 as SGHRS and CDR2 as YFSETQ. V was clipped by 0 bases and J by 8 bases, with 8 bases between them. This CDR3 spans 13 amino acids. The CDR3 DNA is TGCGCCAGCAGCTTGGGAGCCTACGAAAAACTGTTTTTT. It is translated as CASSLGAYEKLFF.

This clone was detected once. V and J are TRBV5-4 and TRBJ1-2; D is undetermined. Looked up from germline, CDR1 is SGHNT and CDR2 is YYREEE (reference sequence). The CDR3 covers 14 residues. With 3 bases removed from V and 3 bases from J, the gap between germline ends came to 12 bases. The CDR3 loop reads CASSSSVDYYGYTF. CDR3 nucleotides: TGTGCCAGCAGCTCCTCGGTGGACTACTATGGCTACACCTTC.

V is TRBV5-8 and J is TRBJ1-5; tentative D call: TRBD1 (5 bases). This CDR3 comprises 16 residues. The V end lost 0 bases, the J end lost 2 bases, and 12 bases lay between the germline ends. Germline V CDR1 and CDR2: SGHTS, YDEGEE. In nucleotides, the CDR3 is TGTGCCAGCAGCTTGGCGGGGGGATACGGCAATCAGCCCCAGCATTTT. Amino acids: CASSLAGGYGNQPQHF.

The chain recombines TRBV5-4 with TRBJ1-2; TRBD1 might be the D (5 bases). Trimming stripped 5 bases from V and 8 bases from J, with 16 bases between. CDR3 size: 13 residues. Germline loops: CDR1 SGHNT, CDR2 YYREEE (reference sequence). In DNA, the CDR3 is TGTGCCAGCAGTTTGACAGTTGTAGGCGGCTACACCTTC. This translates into CASSLTVVGGYTF.

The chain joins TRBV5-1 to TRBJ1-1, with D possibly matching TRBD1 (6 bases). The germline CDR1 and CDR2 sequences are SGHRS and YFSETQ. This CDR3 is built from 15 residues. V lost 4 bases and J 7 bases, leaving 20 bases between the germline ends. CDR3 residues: CASSLGQATSGEAFF. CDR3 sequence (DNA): TGCGCCAGCAGCCTGGGACAAGCAACGTCCGGTGAAGCTTTCTTT.

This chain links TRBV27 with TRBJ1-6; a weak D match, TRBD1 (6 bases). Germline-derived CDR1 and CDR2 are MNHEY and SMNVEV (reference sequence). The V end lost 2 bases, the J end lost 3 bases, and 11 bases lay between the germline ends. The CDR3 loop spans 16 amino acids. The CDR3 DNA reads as TGTGCCAGCAGTTTAGGGACAAGGAGCTATAATTCACCCCTCCACTTT. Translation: CASSLGTRSYNSPLHF.

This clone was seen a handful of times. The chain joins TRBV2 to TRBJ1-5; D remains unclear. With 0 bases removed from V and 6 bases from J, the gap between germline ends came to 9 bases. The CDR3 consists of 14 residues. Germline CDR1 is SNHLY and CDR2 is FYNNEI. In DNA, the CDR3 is TGTGCCAGCAGTGAAGCCAACCGGGTTCAGCCCCAGCATTTT. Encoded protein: CASSEANRVQPQHF.

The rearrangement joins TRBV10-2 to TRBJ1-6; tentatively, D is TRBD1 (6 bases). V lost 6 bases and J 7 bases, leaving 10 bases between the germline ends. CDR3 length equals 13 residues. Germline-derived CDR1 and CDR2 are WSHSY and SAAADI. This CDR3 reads CASRPTGNSPLHF. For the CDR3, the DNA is TGCGCCAGCAGACCTACAGGGAATTCACCCCTCCACTTT.

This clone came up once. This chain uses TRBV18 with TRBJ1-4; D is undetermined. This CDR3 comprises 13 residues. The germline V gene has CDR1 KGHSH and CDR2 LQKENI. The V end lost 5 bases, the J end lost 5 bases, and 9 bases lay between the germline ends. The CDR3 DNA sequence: TGTGCCAGCTCATGGCAACCAAATGAAAAACTGTTTTTT. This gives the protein CASSWQPNEKLFF.

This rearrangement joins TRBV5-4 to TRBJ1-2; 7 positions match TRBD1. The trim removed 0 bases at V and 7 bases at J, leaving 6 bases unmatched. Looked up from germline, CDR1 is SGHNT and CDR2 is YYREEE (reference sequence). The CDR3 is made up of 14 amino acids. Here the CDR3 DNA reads TGTGCCAGCAGCTTGGAGGGGGCAACCGGTGGCTACACCTTC. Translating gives CASSLEGATGGYTF.

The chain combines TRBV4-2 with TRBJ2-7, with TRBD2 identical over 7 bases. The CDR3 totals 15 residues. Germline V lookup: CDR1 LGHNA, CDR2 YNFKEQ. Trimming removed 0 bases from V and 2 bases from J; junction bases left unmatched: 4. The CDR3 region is CASSQDQRGPYEQYF. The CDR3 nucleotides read TGTGCCAGCAGCCAAGATCAGCGGGGACCCTACGAGCAGTACTTC.

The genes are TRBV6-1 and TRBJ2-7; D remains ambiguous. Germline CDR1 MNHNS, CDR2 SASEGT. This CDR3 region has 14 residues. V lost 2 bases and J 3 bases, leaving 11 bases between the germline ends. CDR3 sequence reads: CASSEIYGYYEQYF. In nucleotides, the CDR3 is TGTGCCAGCAGTGAAATTTACGGGTACTACGAGCAGTACTTC.

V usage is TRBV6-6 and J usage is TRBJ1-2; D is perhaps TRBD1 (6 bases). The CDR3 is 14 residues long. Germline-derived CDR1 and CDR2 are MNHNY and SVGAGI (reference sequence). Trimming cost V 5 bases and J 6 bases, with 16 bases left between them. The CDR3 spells CASSPTGFQDGYTF. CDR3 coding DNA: TGTGCCAGCAGTCCTACAGGGTTTCAGGATGGCTACACCTTC.

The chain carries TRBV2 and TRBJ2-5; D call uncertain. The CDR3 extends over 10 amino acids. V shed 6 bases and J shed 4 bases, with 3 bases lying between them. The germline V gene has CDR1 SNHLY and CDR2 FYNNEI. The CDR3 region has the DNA TGTGCCAGCAGCTTAGAGACCCAGTACTTC. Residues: CASSLETQYF.

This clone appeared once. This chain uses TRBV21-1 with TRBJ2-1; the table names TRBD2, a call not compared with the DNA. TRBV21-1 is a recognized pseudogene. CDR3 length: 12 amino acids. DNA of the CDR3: TGTGCCAGCCTCAAGGGGGGGGATGAGCAGTTCTTC. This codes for CASLKGGDEQFF.

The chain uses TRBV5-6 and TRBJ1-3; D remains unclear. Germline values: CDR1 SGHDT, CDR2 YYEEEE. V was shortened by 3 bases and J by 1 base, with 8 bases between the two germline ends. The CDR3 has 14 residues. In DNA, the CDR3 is TGTGCCAGCAGCTCTACGGGTTCTGGAAACACCATATATTTT. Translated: CASSSTGSGNTIYF.

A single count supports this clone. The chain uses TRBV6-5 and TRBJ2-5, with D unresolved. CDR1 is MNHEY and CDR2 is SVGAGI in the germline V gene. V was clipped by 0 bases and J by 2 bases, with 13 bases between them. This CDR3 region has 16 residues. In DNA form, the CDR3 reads TGTGCCAGCAGTTACTCCCTACGGGTAGAGCAAGAGACCCAGTACTTC. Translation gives CASSYSLRVEQETQYF.

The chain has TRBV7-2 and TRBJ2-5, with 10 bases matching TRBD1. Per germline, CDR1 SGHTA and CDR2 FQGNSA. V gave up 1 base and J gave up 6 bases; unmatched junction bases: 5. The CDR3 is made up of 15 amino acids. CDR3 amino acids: CASSLVRGQGKTQYF. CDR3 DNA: TGTGCCAGCAGCTTAGTAAGGGGACAGGGGAAGACCCAGTACTTC. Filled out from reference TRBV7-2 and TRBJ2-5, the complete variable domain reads GAGVSQSPSNKVTEKGKDVELRCDPISGHTALYWYRQSLGQGLEFLIYFQGNSAPDKSGLPSDRFSAERTGGSVSTLTIQRTQQEDSAVYLCASSLVRGQGKTQYFGPGTRLLVL.